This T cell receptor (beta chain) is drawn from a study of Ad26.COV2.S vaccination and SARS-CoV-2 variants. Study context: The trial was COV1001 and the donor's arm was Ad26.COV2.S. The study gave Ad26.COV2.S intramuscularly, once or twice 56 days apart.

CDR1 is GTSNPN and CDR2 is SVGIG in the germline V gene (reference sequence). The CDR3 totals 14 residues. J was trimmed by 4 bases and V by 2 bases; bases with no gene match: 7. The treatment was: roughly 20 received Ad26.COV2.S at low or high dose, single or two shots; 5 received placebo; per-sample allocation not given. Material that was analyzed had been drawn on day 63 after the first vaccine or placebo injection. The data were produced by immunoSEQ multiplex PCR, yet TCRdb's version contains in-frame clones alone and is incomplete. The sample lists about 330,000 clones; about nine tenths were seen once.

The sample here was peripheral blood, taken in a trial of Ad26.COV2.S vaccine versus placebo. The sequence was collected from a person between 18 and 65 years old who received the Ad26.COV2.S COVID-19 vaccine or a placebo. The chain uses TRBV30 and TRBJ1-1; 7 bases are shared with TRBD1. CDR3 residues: CAWSWTRDSTEAFF. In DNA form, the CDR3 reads TGTGCCTGGAGTTGGACACGGGACAGCACTGAAGCTTTCTTT.